These 9 T cell receptor beta chains were all obtained from the same sample, sequenced in a study of PD-L1 blockade in urothelial cancer. The assay was immunoSEQ multiplex PCR, and TCRdb's table has in-frame clones only and misses some. The sample lists tens of thousands of clones; about 85% were seen once. The sequenced sample was PBMCs, obtained around atezolizumab (anti-PD-L1) treatment. These receptors were collected from a man aged 55 to 70 with urothelial cancer.

This rearrangement joins TRBV11-2 to TRBJ2-2; TRBD2 agrees at 14 bases. The CDR3 is 18 amino acids. The trim removed 6 bases at V and 6 bases at J, leaving 12 bases unmatched. The V gene's germline CDR1 is SGHAT and CDR2 FQNNGV. The CDR3 loop is CASSLRLAGGPGSGELFF. CDR3 nucleotides: TGTGCCAGCAGTTTACGACTAGCGGGGGGGCCCGGGTCCGGGGAGCTGTTTTTT.

V gene TRBV5-8 combines with J gene TRBJ1-5; 10 bases map to TRBD1. This CDR3 has 15 residues. Germline V gene lookup returns CDR1 SGHTS and CDR2 YDEGEE. Losses at the gene ends were 4 bases for V and 5 bases for J; bases not matched to a gene: 6. CDR3 DNA sequence: TGTGCCAGCAGCGGCGGACAGGGGGTCCATCAGCCCCAGCATTTT. Translation gives CASSGGQGVHQPQHF. Together with reference TRBV5-8 and TRBJ1-5, the CDR3 gives the full variable domain: EAGVTQSPTHLIKTRGQQATLRCSPISGHTSVYWYQQALGLGLQFLLWYDEGEERNRGNFPPRFSGRQFPNYSSELNVNALELEDSALYLCASSGGQGVHQPQHFGDGTRLSIL.

Only one count was recorded for this clone. The CDR3 reads CASSQLRYEQFF. DNA for the CDR3: TGTGCCAGCAGCCAACTGCGGTATGAGCAGTTCTTC. The V gene is TRBV14, the J gene TRBJ2-1; D is ambiguous. The CDR3 covers 12 residues. The ends were cut back, 2 bases at V and 8 bases at J, with 7 bases in the middle. CDR1 is SGHDN, CDR2 FVKESK, per germline. Using reference TRBV14 and TRBJ2-1 for the parts outside the CDR3, the full variable domain is EAGVTQFPSHSVIEKGQTVTLRCDPISGHDNLYWYRRVMGKEIKFLLHFVKESKQDESGMPNNRFLAERTGGTYSTLKVQPAELEDSGVYFCASSQLRYEQFFGPGTRLTVL.

V is TRBV4-2 and J is TRBJ1-6; D may be TRBD1 (5 bases). The CDR3 spans 16 residues. The germline V gene has CDR1 LGHNA and CDR2 YNFKEQ. V shed 3 bases and J shed 5 bases, with 14 bases lying between them. CDR3 bases: TGTGCCAGCAGCCACGGAGGGACGGGAGATAATTCACCCCTCCACTTT. It yields the protein CASSHGGTGDNSPLHF.

V is TRBV28 and J is TRBJ2-2; D unclear. Trimming stripped 7 bases from V and 3 bases from J, with 12 bases between. The CDR3 runs 14 residues. The germline V gene has CDR1 MDHEN and CDR2 SYDVKM. The CDR3 protein is CASTGRYYTGELFF. The CDR3 DNA is TGTGCCAGCACTGGCAGGTACTACACCGGGGAGCTGTTTTTT.

The genes are TRBV7-3 and TRBJ2-5; 7 positions agree with TRBD2. V lost 9 bases to trimming and J lost 4 bases; unmatched junction nucleotides: 8. Germline CDR1 reads SGHTA; CDR2 reads FQGTGA. CDR3 size: 13 residues. CDR3 nucleotide sequence: TGTGCCAGTGGGATGGGGAGGGGAGAGACCCAGTACTTC. Amino acid sequence: CASGMGRGETQYF.

The chain recombines TRBV7-2 with TRBJ1-5; D is uncertain. Per germline, CDR1 SGHTA and CDR2 FQGNSA. There are 16 residues in the CDR3. Trimming removed 4 bases at V and 2 bases at J, with 15 bases between. In DNA, the CDR3 is TGTGCCAGCAGCTCGAGGGTGGGTTCAGGCAATCAGCCCCAGCATTTT. It specifies CASSSRVGSGNQPQHF.

This clone has only a few counts. J is TRBJ1-2 and V is TRBV12-5, with 9 nucleotides matching TRBD1. This CDR3 is 17 amino acids long. CDR1 is LGHNT and CDR2 is FRNRAP in the germline V gene. Unmatched junction bases numbered 12, after V lost 2 bases and J lost 5 bases. Here the CDR3 reads CASGLLLTGGASYGYTF. DNA for the CDR3: TGTGCTAGTGGTTTGCTCCTGACAGGGGGAGCCTCTTATGGCTACACCTTC.

The chain couples TRBV5-1 to TRBJ1-2; weak D call: TRBD1 (6 bases). Per germline, CDR1 SGHRS and CDR2 YFSETQ. The germline V and J ends were trimmed by 0 bases and 3 bases, with 9 bases remaining between them. This CDR3 spans 14 amino acids. CDR3 region: CASSLGGGDYGYTF. The CDR3 nucleotides read TGCGCCAGCAGCTTGGGAGGGGGGGACTATGGCTACACCTTC.